This TCR beta chain was documented in a study of T cells in Graves' hyperthyroidism and ophthalmopathy. Study-level findings and limits: Most expanded thyroid clonotypes above 0.001 also appeared in blood.

Amplified TCR beta CDR3 regions came from RNA transcripts. The TCR CDR3 first-round RT-PCR relied on the HTBI primer set. One entry per CDR3 protein, called by TCRdb with MiXCR from the multiplex PCR reads. Of under 700,000 distinct CDR3 sequences listed, roughly 50% are singletons. Aged 18 to 65, the patients had hyperthyroidism that was newly diagnosed and had lasted under 2 months. This clonotype has only a few counts. What it binds is unknown. Germline trimming cut 5 bases from V and 7 bases from J; bases unmatched to any gene: 8. Germline V gene lookup returns CDR1 SGHTA and CDR2 FQGNSA. This CDR3 has 14 amino acids.

This rearrangement joins TRBV7-2 to TRBJ1-5, with 7 nucleotides matching TRBD1. Sequenced sample: peripheral blood or thyroid tissue (not recorded which). The sequence came from a woman younger than 30 with Graves' hyperthyroidism. The CDR3 DNA is TGTGCCAGCAGCGACAGGGTAGCGGGGCAGCCCCAGCATTTT. Translated: CASSDRVAGQPQHF. Variable domain in full (rest from reference TRBV7-2 and TRBJ1-5): GAGVSQSPSNKVTEKGKDVELRCDPISGHTALYWYRQSLGQGLEFLIYFQGNSAPDKSGLPSDRFSAERTGGSVSTLTIQRTQQEDSAVYLCASSDRVAGQPQHFGDGTRLSIL.